The entry below gives a single T cell receptor beta chain sequence along with its context. Its antigen is as yet unknown. TCRdb's table, derived via immunoSEQ multiplex PCR, lists solely in-frame clones and lacks some. The table has roughly 120,000 clones, around nine tenths seen once. The source of the sample is a study of graft-versus-host responses after intestinal transplantation. Looking at the study overall: Each transplant was multivisceral, liver-intestinal, or isolated intestinal.

General observations from the study: Recipient bone marrow held GvH clones, some seen earlier in ileum or blood. Elevated graft-versus-host to host-versus-graft clonal ratios in allografts were recorded for patients with graft-donor T cell macrochimerism. There was an association between peak levels of circulating GvH clones and early post-transplant HvG declines.

This CDR3 comprises 18 residues. V was pared by 4 bases and J by 5 bases, with 15 bases of the junction left unmatched. The V gene's germline CDR1 is MNHNS and CDR2 SASEGT. The chain employs TRBV6-1 and TRBJ2-2; 8 bases match TRBD1. The sequence was obtained from a human donor who received an intestinal transplant. The sequencing here drew on unstimulated CD4+ T cells sorted from spleen or lymph node cells, taken before intestinal transplant. As DNA, the CDR3 is TGTGCCAGCAGTGCCCGACAGGGGTCAATTCTTATGACCGGGGAGCTGTTTTTT. This encodes CASSARQGSILMTGELFF.